What follows are 29 T cell receptor beta chains derived from one specimen sequenced in a study of T cells in Graves' hyperthyroidism and ophthalmopathy. The investigators amplified TCR beta CDR3 regions from RNA transcripts. The TCR CDR3 was amplified in a first-round RT-PCR using the HTBI primer set. TCRdb used MiXCR to reprocess the multiplex PCR reads, holding one entry per CDR3 protein. The sample includes fewer than 750,000 distinct CDR3 sequences, roughly 14% of them seen just once. Sequenced sample: blood. The receptors were sampled from a middle-aged woman with Graves' ophthalmopathy.

J is TRBJ2-7 and V is TRBV9; unclear D gene. V lost 2 bases and J 3 bases, leaving 15 bases between the germline ends. The CDR3 sequence is 15 residues long. The V gene's germline CDR1 is SGDLS and CDR2 YYNGEE. CDR3 bases: TGTGCCAGCAGCGTGCACCAGGATAAAAGCTACGAGCAGTACTTC. Its translation is CASSVHQDKSYEQYF.

This clonotype was recorded at least ten times. The gene calls are TRBV6-2 or TRBV6-3 and TRBJ2-7, with 15 bases identical to TRBD2. CDR3 length equals 15 residues. Germline V gene data show CDR1 as MNHEY and CDR2 as SVGEGT. J lost 4 bases, V lost 5 bases, and 3 bases had no gene match. The CDR3 is CASSPGTSGRYEQYF. The CDR3 region has the DNA TGTGCCAGCAGTCCCGGGACTAGCGGGAGGTACGAGCAGTACTTC.

This clonotype has more than one count but fewer than ten. The chain is built from TRBV27 and TRBJ2-5, with TRBD1 as a possible D gene (6 bases). Germline V lookup: CDR1 MNHEY, CDR2 SMNVEV (reference sequence). The CDR3 loop spans 15 amino acids. Trimming took 2 bases from V and 7 from J, leaving 17 bases between them. CDR3: CASSLEAGVRGTQYF. CDR3 sequence (DNA): TGTGCCAGCAGTTTAGAGGCAGGGGTAAGGGGGACCCAGTACTTC.

This clonotype appeared many times. V gene TRBV5-4 combines with J gene TRBJ2-2; 9 bases are shared with TRBD2. CDR1 SGHNT and CDR2 YYREEE come from the germline V gene (reference sequence). This CDR3 has 17 amino acids. J gave up 7 bases and V 0 bases, and 10 bases lay outside the gene matches. CDR3 loop: CASSLGGPSGTSGELFF. The CDR3 region has the DNA TGTGCCAGCAGCTTGGGGGGGCCTAGCGGGACAAGCGGGGAGCTGTTTTTT.

This clonotype has a count of ten or more. The CDR3 reads CSAKGLAKNIQYF. The CDR3 DNA is TGCAGTGCTAAAGGTTTAGCCAAAAACATTCAGTACTTC. The V gene is TRBV20-1, the J gene TRBJ2-4; unclear D gene. The CDR3 consists of 13 residues. Trimming pared 4 bases from V and 0 bases from J, leaving 7 bases between. Germline V CDR1 and CDR2: DFQATT, SNEGSKA (reference sequence).

The chain couples TRBV12-3 or TRBV12-4 to TRBJ1-1, with 10 bases matching TRBD1. After removal of 5 bases from V and 4 bases from J, the junction contained 4 bases not matched to a gene. The CDR3 extends over 14 amino acids. DNA for the CDR3: TGTGCCAGCAGTCGGACAGGGGGGGCCACTGAAGCTTTCTTT. Its protein product is CASSRTGGATEAFF.

This clonotype was seen many times. The chain is built from TRBV28 and TRBJ2-7, with 7 bases that match TRBD1. The V gene's germline CDR1 is MDHEN and CDR2 SYDVKM. The V and J ends lost 9 bases and 2 bases, in that order; junction bases with no gene match: 7. The CDR3 is 13 residues long. The CDR3 nucleotides read TGTGCCAGTCTACAGGGGTTGGCCTACGAGCAGTACTTC. Translated: CASLQGLAYEQYF.

This clonotype was seen many times. The V gene is TRBV24-1, the J gene TRBJ2-5; D may match TRBD1 or TRBD2 (5 bases each). Trimming cost V 7 bases and J 2 bases, with 13 bases left between them. The germline V gene has CDR1 KGHDR and CDR2 SFDVKD. This CDR3 spans 14 amino acids. The CDR3 region is CATRGRGDQETQYF. The CDR3, as DNA: TGTGCCACCAGGGGACGAGGGGATCAAGAGACCCAGTACTTC.

Of note for this clonotype: The junction departs from germline at one end; a sequencing error may be responsible. This chain uses TRBV28 with TRBJ1-3; D is perhaps TRBD1 (6 bases). CDR3 length: 17 residues. Germline V gene data show CDR1 as MDHEN and CDR2 as SYDVKM. The CDR3 loop is CASSKWLGGGRGNTIYF. Here the CDR3 DNA reads TGTGCCAGCAGCAAGTGGCTCGGCGGGGGGCGAGGAAATACCATATATTTT.

This clonotype appeared many times. Its ends do not fully match the called genes, so a read error is possible. V and J are TRBV12-3 or TRBV12-4 and TRBJ1-1; 11 nucleotides line up with TRBD1. This CDR3 spans 15 amino acids. The DNA for the CDR3 is TGTGCCAGCACTCTCGGGACAGGGGGAGGCACTGAAGCTTCCTTT. This translates into CASTLGTGGGTEASF.

This clonotype has just a few counts. V is TRBV20-1 and J is TRBJ2-7, with TRBD1 identical over 12 bases. After removal of 3 bases from V and 10 bases from J, the junction contained 13 bases not matched to a gene. This CDR3 is built from 15 residues. CDR1 is DFQATT, CDR2 SNEGSKA, per germline (reference sequence). The CDR3 region is CSASHEWDRGRYQYF. CDR3 in DNA: TGCAGTGCTAGCCATGAATGGGACAGGGGGCGTTACCAGTACTTC.

At least ten counts were recorded for this clonotype. This chain connects TRBV30 to TRBJ2-5; D might be TRBD1 or TRBD2, each matching 5 bases. Germline values: CDR1 GTSNPN, CDR2 SVGIG (reference sequence). The CDR3 is 14 residues long. Trimming left V 1 base short and J 5 bases short, with 14 bases between. The CDR3 sequence: CAWSAVGWGETQYF. The CDR3 region has the DNA TGTGCCTGGAGTGCGGTGGGGTGGGGGGAGACCCAGTACTTC.

This clonotype was seen repeatedly, ten times or more. The CDR3 loop reads CASSLTPDRNYGYTF. CDR3 sequence (DNA): TGTGCCAGCAGCTTAACGCCGGACAGGAACTATGGCTACACCTTC. V usage is TRBV7-2 and J usage is TRBJ1-2, with TRBD1 matching over 7 bases. V was clipped by 2 bases and J by 2 bases; unmatched bases: 5. The germline gives CDR1 SGHTA, CDR2 FQGNSA. The CDR3 consists of 15 residues.

Only a few counts were recorded for this clonotype. The gene calls are TRBV20-1 and TRBJ1-1, with 8 positions matching TRBD1. Trimming took 0 bases from V and 4 from J; bases not matched to a gene: 10. CDR1 DFQATT and CDR2 SNEGSKA come from the germline V gene (reference sequence). The CDR3 is 16 residues long. CDR3 in DNA: TGCAGTGCTAGAGATATTCGGACAGGGTTTGGCACTGAAGCTTTCTTT. Protein product: CSARDIRTGFGTEAFF.

This clonotype appeared a few times. The CDR3 region is CASSYPKTGRETQYF. CDR3 nucleotides: TGTGCCAGCAGTTACCCCAAGACAGGGCGAGAGACCCAGTACTTC. This sequence joins TRBV6-2 or TRBV6-3 and TRBJ2-5, with 7 bases aligning to TRBD1. V was pared by 2 bases and J by 4 bases, with 7 bases of the junction left unmatched. There are 15 residues in the CDR3. CDR1 MNHEY and CDR2 SVGEGT come from the germline V gene.

This clonotype was counted a few times. V is TRBV6-5 and J is TRBJ2-3; TRBD1 might be the D (6 bases). Germline V lookup: CDR1 MNHEY, CDR2 SVGAGI. There are 16 residues in the CDR3. With 0 bases removed from V and 0 bases from J, the gap between germline ends came to 10 bases. The CDR3 coding sequence is TGTGCCAGCAGTTACTCTGGACAGCTAAGCACAGATACGCAGTATTTT. It yields the protein CASSYSGQLSTDTQYF.

In this sample, this clonotype turned up many times. V usage is TRBV30 and J usage is TRBJ1-1; D is unclear. CDR3 size: 13 residues. Germline-derived CDR1 and CDR2 are GTSNPN and SVGIG (reference sequence). V lost 4 bases to trimming and J lost 1 base, with 10 bases between them. CDR3 region: CAWTAWGNTEAFF. In nucleotides, the CDR3 is TGTGCCTGGACTGCATGGGGGAACACTGAAGCTTTCTTT.

This chain connects TRBV4-3 to TRBJ2-7; perhaps TRBD1 as D (5 bases). This CDR3 contains 16 residues. Germline CDR1 is LGHNA and CDR2 is YSLEER. Trimming stripped 0 bases from V and 5 bases from J, with 17 bases between. This CDR3 reads CASSQDSTPGSDEQYF. CDR3 DNA: TGCGCCAGCAGCCAAGACTCCACCCCAGGGTCTGACGAGCAGTACTTC.

This clonotype has at least ten counts. The J gene is TRBJ1-2, the V gene TRBV27; possible D gene TRBD1, 6 bases. Trimming removed 5 bases from V and 0 bases from J, with 19 bases in between. Germline V CDR1 and CDR2: MNHEY, SMNVEV (reference sequence). This CDR3 contains 17 residues. The CDR3 is CASSPAPGTRPNYGYTF. CDR3 bases: TGTGCCAGCAGTCCCGCCCCCGGGACACGTCCTAACTATGGCTACACCTTC.

This clonotype was counted ten times or more. The V and J genes are TRBV29-1 and TRBJ1-5, with 7 nucleotides matching TRBD1. The CDR3 totals 14 residues. The germline gives CDR1 SQVTM, CDR2 ANQGSEA. Trimming cost V 4 bases and J 1 base; bases outside gene matches: 4. This CDR3 is CSVVEGASNQPQHF. DNA for the CDR3: TGCAGCGTTGTGGAGGGGGCGAGCAATCAGCCCCAGCATTTT.

CDR3 in amino acids: CASSHGRRQTQETQYF. In DNA, the CDR3 is TGCGCCAGCAGCCACGGTCGAAGACAGACACAAGAGACCCAGTACTTC. The chain recombines TRBV5-1 with TRBJ2-5; tentatively, D is TRBD1 (5 bases). V lost 4 bases, J lost 2 bases, and 18 bases lay in between. This CDR3 region has 16 residues. Germline CDR1 reads SGHRS; CDR2 reads YFSETQ. Full variable domain (missing parts from reference TRBV5-1 and TRBJ2-5): KAGVTQTPRYLIKTRGQQVTLSCSPISGHRSVSWYQQTPGQGLQFLFEYFSETQRNKGNFPGRFSGRQFSNSRSEMNVSTLELGDSALYLCASSHGRRQTQETQYFGPGTRLLVL.

This clonotype was observed many times. This sequence joins TRBV6-2 or TRBV6-3 and TRBJ2-7, with D maybe TRBD2 (5 bases). The CDR3 has 14 residues. The ends were cut back, 7 bases at V and 0 bases at J, with 13 bases in the middle. Germline assignment: CDR1 MNHEY and CDR2 SVGEGT. CDR3 loop: CASTPAEPSYEQYF. In DNA form, the CDR3 reads TGTGCCAGCACCCCAGCGGAACCCTCCTACGAGCAGTACTTC.

The chain has TRBV5-5 and TRBJ2-7; 11 nucleotides match TRBD2. The CDR3 consists of 15 residues. Germline CDR1 is SGHKS and CDR2 is YYEKEE (reference sequence). Trimming cost V 1 base and J 4 bases; bases outside gene matches: 4. The CDR3, as DNA: TGTGCCAGCAGCTTGTATACTAGCGGGGGATACGAGCAGTACTTC. Translating gives CASSLYTSGGYEQYF.

This clonotype was counted many times. The chain is built from TRBV29-1 and TRBJ2-5, with TRBD1 matching over 7 bases. In germline, CDR1 is SQVTM, CDR2 ANQGSEA. The CDR3 runs to 13 residues. The junction had 6 bases not matched to a gene; V was cut back by 4 bases and J by 4 bases. For the CDR3, the DNA is TGCAGCGTTGTTATCCCAGGGGGAGAGACCCAGTACTTC. Translated: CSVVIPGGETQYF.

This clonotype was detected many times. The gene calls are TRBV19 and TRBJ2-7; 11 bases map to TRBD2. This CDR3 comprises 16 residues. The germline CDR1 and CDR2 sequences are LNHDA and SQIVND (reference sequence). Unmatched junction bases numbered 9, after V lost 8 bases and J lost 0 bases. CDR3 protein: CASGRTSGHYSYEQYF. CDR3 DNA sequence: TGTGCCAGTGGGCGGACTAGCGGGCACTACTCCTACGAGCAGTACTTC.

This clonotype was seen more than once but under ten times. The chain links TRBV12-3 or TRBV12-4 to TRBJ2-3; a possible D gene is TRBD2 (6 bases). This CDR3 has 16 residues. Trimming left V 4 bases short and J 0 bases short, with 14 bases between. The CDR3 DNA is TGTGCCAGCAGTTACCCTAGCGACTCTAGCACAGATACGCAGTATTTT. It encodes CASSYPSDSSTDTQYF.

This clonotype has ten or more counts. The V call is TRBV11-2, the J call TRBJ2-7; D is perhaps TRBD1 or TRBD2 (5 bases each). This CDR3 is built from 14 residues. Trimming shortened V by 2 bases and J by 6 bases, and 14 bases separated the two germline ends. Germline V gene data show CDR1 as SGHAT and CDR2 as FQNNGV. The CDR3 loop reads CASSLIDGAGEQYF. The CDR3 nucleotides read TGTGCCAGCAGCTTAATCGACGGGGCGGGCGAGCAGTACTTC.

This chain joins TRBV6-8 and TRBJ1-1; the D gene is possibly TRBD1 (6 bases). Germline CDR1 is MNHGY and CDR2 is SAAAGT. CDR3 length: 11 residues. V was shortened by 2 bases and J by 11 bases, with 9 bases between the two germline ends. The CDR3 sequence: CASSYTQGAFF. In DNA form, the CDR3 reads TGTGCCAGCAGTTACACCCAGGGGGCTTTCTTT.

This clonotype was recorded at least ten times. The rearrangement links TRBV15 to TRBJ2-2; D unresolved. The germline CDR1 and CDR2 sequences are LNHNV and YYDKDF (reference sequence). V shed 0 bases and J shed 1 base, with 3 bases lying between them. The CDR3 is 14 residues long. This chain's CDR3 is CATSRDGNTGELFF. CDR3 bases: TGTGCCACCAGCAGAGACGGGAACACCGGGGAGCTGTTTTTT. Variable domain in full (rest from reference TRBV15 and TRBJ2-2): DAMVIQNPRYQVTQFGKPVTLSCSQTLNHNVMYWYQQKSSQAPKLLFHYYDKDFNNEADTPDNFQSRRPNTSFCFLDIRSPGLGDTAMYLCATSRDGNTGELFFGEGSRLTVL.